This passage covers 3 T cell receptor beta chains from one sample sequenced in a study of cytomegalovirus exposure and HLA in healthy donors. PCR primers comprised 60 Vbeta and 13 Jbeta primers. Only in-frame clones appear in the TCRdb table, and some are missing; sequencing was by immunoSEQ multiplex PCR. The data contain tens of thousands of clones, around four fifths of them seen just once; the ten biggest clones take up 6.5%. The sequenced sample was PBMCs. Receptors originate from a human donor in good health.

The rearrangement joins TRBV15 to TRBJ2-5; D is possibly TRBD1 (6 bases). The germline V gene has CDR1 LNHNV and CDR2 YYDKDF (reference sequence). The V gene lost 3 bases and the J gene lost 0 bases, with 8 bases spanning the gap. The CDR3 covers 14 residues. The CDR3 sequence is CATSRGHDQETQYF. DNA for the CDR3: TGTGCCACCAGCAGGGGACACGACCAAGAGACCCAGTACTTC.

This chain uses TRBV6-6 with TRBJ2-7; no definite D call. Germline V CDR1 and CDR2: MNHNY, SVGAGI (reference sequence). V gave up 4 bases and J gave up 1 base, with 8 bases separating them. This CDR3 spans 13 amino acids. The CDR3 nucleotides read TGTGCCAGCAGTTCACACACATCCTACGAGCAGTACTTC. Translation: CASSSHTSYEQYF.

The genes are TRBV19 and TRBJ2-2, with a possible D match to TRBD2 (7 bases). CDR1 LNHDA and CDR2 SQIVND come from the germline V gene (reference sequence). Deletions cut 7 bases from V and 7 bases from J, with 22 bases between. The CDR3 totals 16 residues. In DNA form, the CDR3 reads TGTGCCAGTACCTCAAGTTTCCGGGGGGCTAACGGGGAGCTGTTTTTT. The encoded protein is CASTSSFRGANGELFF. Drawing the rest from reference TRBV19 and TRBJ2-2, the complete variable domain is DGGITQSPKYLFRKEGQNVTLSCEQNLNHDAMYWYRQDPGQGLRLIYYSQIVNDFQKGDIAEGYSVSREKKESFPLTVTSAQKNPTAFYLCASTSSFRGANGELFFGEGSRLTVL.